The 18 T cell receptor beta chains presented below share a single source sample, sequenced in a study of human T cells and chemical hapten exposure. Time point of the sample: patch test 1, 2 weeks after DPC sensitization. The treatment denotes: therapeutic diphenylcyclopropenone sensitization with weekly scalp DPC. TCRdb re-called the RACE reads through MiXCR, storing one row per CDR3 protein. Of roughly 360,000 distinct CDR3 sequences in the sample, approximately 5.1% are singletons; the top ten hold approximately 2.5%. The material sequenced was whole blood, taken in connection with sensitization to the hapten diphenylcyclopropenone (DPC). The receptor set was obtained from a woman in her forties or fifties with alopecia areata. Some clones in this sample may be carry-over from other donors' samples.

The chain couples TRBV10-3 to TRBJ1-4; TRBD1 matches at 11 bases. Trimming removed 0 bases from V and 7 bases from J; junction bases left unmatched: 7. The CDR3 is 17 amino acids. Germline CDR1 is ENHRY and CDR2 is SYGVKD. Here the CDR3 reads CAISESPGQGAGEKLFF. The CDR3, as DNA: TGTGCCATCAGTGAGTCCCCTGGACAGGGGGCAGGTGAAAAACTGTTTTTT.

The CDR3 DNA is TGTGCCAGCAGTTACTTGAGGGGGGAAACTGAAGCTTTCTTT. Translation gives CASSYLRGETEAFF. This chain links TRBV6-2 or TRBV6-3 with TRBJ1-1; D is possibly TRBD1 (6 bases). Germline CDR1 reads MNHEY; CDR2 reads SVGEGT. Trimming took 1 base from V and 5 from J, leaving 11 bases between them. The CDR3 sequence is 14 residues long.

This clonotype was detected many times. V and J are TRBV6-1 and TRBJ1-6, with 9 bases lining up with TRBD1. Per the germline V gene, CDR1 is MNHNS and CDR2 is SASEGT. The CDR3 length is 15 residues. Unmatched junction bases numbered 5, after V lost 4 bases and J lost 7 bases. The CDR3 region is CASSVHRGQNSPLHF. CDR3 DNA sequence: TGTGCCAGCAGTGTTCACAGGGGGCAGAATTCACCCCTCCACTTT.

The V and J genes are TRBV12-3 or TRBV12-4 and TRBJ1-1; tentative D call: TRBD1 (5 bases). The CDR3 is 15 residues long. Trimming took 6 bases from V and 3 from J, leaving 17 bases between them. The CDR3 is CASSPSQGGHTEAFF. CDR3 nucleotides: TGTGCCAGCAGCCCCTCCCAGGGCGGGCACACTGAAGCTTTCTTT.

This clonotype was detected ten times or more. This chain uses TRBV20-1 with TRBJ2-1, with D possibly matching TRBD1 (5 bases). Trimming shortened V by 6 bases and J by 9 bases, and 15 bases separated the two germline ends. The germline V gene encodes CDR1 DFQATT and CDR2 SNEGSKA (reference sequence). The CDR3 is made up of 12 amino acids. CDR3 sequence: CSASQAVLEQFF. In DNA, the CDR3 is TGCAGTGCCTCACAGGCGGTCCTTGAGCAGTTCTTC.

The chain has TRBV6-2 or TRBV6-3 and TRBJ2-7; the D is unclear. Germline CDR1 reads MNHEY; CDR2 reads SVGEGT. The CDR3 contains 12 residues. Deletions cut 7 bases from V and 2 bases from J, with 9 bases between. CDR3 DNA sequence: TGTGCCAGCATCCGGGTCCCCTACGAGCAGTACTTC. It encodes CASIRVPYEQYF.

Ten or more counts support this clonotype. The chain carries TRBV10-3 and TRBJ2-3, with 9 positions matching TRBD1. Looked up from germline, CDR1 is ENHRY and CDR2 is SYGVKD. Germline trimming cut 6 bases from V and 2 bases from J; bases unmatched to any gene: 9. The CDR3 totals 16 residues. The DNA of the CDR3 is TGTGCCATCAGGGCGGGACAGGGAGTTTCCACAGATACGCAGTATTTT. This codes for CAIRAGQGVSTDTQYF.

This clonotype was observed at least ten times. V gene TRBV27 combines with J gene TRBJ2-7; D might be TRBD2 (5 bases). V lost 3 bases and J 4 bases, leaving 7 bases between the germline ends. The CDR3 runs 12 residues. CDR1 is MNHEY, CDR2 SMNVEV, per germline (reference sequence). DNA for the CDR3: TGTGCCAGCAGTTTCTCGGGGTACGAGCAGTACTTC. It encodes CASSFSGYEQYF.

This clonotype was seen many times. The V gene is TRBV6-2 or TRBV6-3, the J gene TRBJ2-1, with 14 bases fitting TRBD2. Germline-derived CDR1 and CDR2 are MNHEY and SVGEGT. The CDR3 runs to 17 residues. J was trimmed by 8 bases and V by 5 bases; bases with no gene match: 11. CDR3 sequence: CASSPSRLAGGPDEQFF. CDR3 DNA: TGTGCCAGCAGTCCCTCAAGACTAGCGGGGGGGCCGGATGAGCAGTTCTTC.

This clonotype came up many times. The chain employs TRBV7-9 and TRBJ1-5; D call uncertain. Germline CDR1 is SEHNR and CDR2 is FQNEAQ (reference sequence). The CDR3 contains 15 residues. Trimming removed 4 bases at V and 4 bases at J, with 14 bases between. The CDR3 here is CASSWMGSQNQPQHF. CDR3 DNA sequence: TGTGCCAGCAGCTGGATGGGGAGTCAAAATCAGCCCCAGCATTTT.

A note on this clonotype: Since a much larger clone is just one base distant, this may be a read error. This CDR3 is missing its conserved last phenylalanine or tryptophan, likely due to a read error. The chain links TRBV12-3 or TRBV12-4 to TRBJ1-2; D gene uncertain. V lost 5 bases and J lost 8, with 9 bases in between. The CDR3 consists of 11 residues. Here the CDR3 DNA reads TGTGCCAGCAGTACTGGGAGGGGCTACACCTAC. Encoded protein: CASSTGRGYTY.

The genes are TRBV7-3 and TRBJ2-2, with a tentative D call TRBD2 (6 bases). The CDR3 spans 14 residues. V was pared by 1 base and J by 6 bases, with 9 bases between. Germline V gene data show CDR1 as SGHTA and CDR2 as FQGTGA. The CDR3 coding sequence is TGTGCCAGCAGCTTAAATAGCGGCGCCGGGGAGCTGTTTTTT. Protein: CASSLNSGAGELFF.

The chain has TRBV4-1 and TRBJ2-1; TRBD2 aligns across 9 bases. The V gene end was trimmed by 5 bases and the J gene end by 7 bases; junction bases not matched to a gene: 12. This CDR3 comprises 16 residues. Germline values: CDR1 MGHRA, CDR2 YSYEKL. In DNA form, the CDR3 reads TGCGCCAGCAGCGGACTGGCGGGGGGGCAAAAAAATGAGCAGTTCTTC. It codes for CASSGLAGGQKNEQFF.

The chain is built from TRBV20-1 and TRBJ2-7, with a tentative D call TRBD2 (6 bases). CDR1 is DFQATT, CDR2 SNEGSKA, per germline (reference sequence). V lost 0 bases, J lost 4 bases, and 16 bases lay in between. The CDR3 is 15 amino acids. This CDR3 reads CSARDEGTAPYEQYF. CDR3 nucleotide sequence: TGCAGTGCTAGAGATGAAGGGACTGCTCCGTACGAGCAGTACTTC.

This clonotype has at least ten counts. The chain links TRBV29-1 to TRBJ1-1; D gene uncertain. V was shortened by 2 bases and J by 3 bases, with 4 bases between the two germline ends. Per the germline V gene, CDR1 is SQVTM and CDR2 is ANQGSEA. This CDR3 spans 11 amino acids. The CDR3 reads CSVERDTEAFF. The CDR3 coding sequence is TGCAGCGTTGAAAGGGACACTGAAGCTTTCTTT.

The genes are TRBV11-3 and TRBJ2-7, with D possibly TRBD2 on 5 matching bases. This CDR3 spans 13 amino acids. The ends were cut back, 3 bases at V and 5 bases at J, with 11 bases in the middle. Looked up from germline, CDR1 is SGHNT and CDR2 is YENEEA. DNA of the CDR3: TGTGCCAGCAGCTTGGGAAGCGGCGACGAGCAGTACTTC. It encodes CASSLGSGDEQYF.

This clonotype was seen a handful of times. This chain uses TRBV6-2 or TRBV6-3 with TRBJ2-1; D may be TRBD1 (6 bases). This CDR3 spans 14 amino acids. V was cut by 6 bases and J by 10 bases, with 19 bases left in between. Germline V lookup: CDR1 MNHEY, CDR2 SVGEGT. The CDR3 here is CASSPYATGSEQFF. The CDR3 nucleotides are TGTGCCAGCAGCCCTTACGCGACAGGATCCGAGCAGTTCTTC.

This clonotype was seen more than once but under ten times. This chain joins TRBV20-1 and TRBJ1-2; TRBD1 is a possible D gene (6 bases). The CDR3 contains 13 residues. Germline CDR1 reads DFQATT; CDR2 reads SNEGSKA (reference sequence). The V end lost 0 bases, the J end lost 7 bases, and 12 bases lay between the germline ends. As DNA, the CDR3 is TGCAGTGCTAGAGAGGGGGGCAGATTTGGCTACACCTTC. It encodes CSAREGGRFGYTF.